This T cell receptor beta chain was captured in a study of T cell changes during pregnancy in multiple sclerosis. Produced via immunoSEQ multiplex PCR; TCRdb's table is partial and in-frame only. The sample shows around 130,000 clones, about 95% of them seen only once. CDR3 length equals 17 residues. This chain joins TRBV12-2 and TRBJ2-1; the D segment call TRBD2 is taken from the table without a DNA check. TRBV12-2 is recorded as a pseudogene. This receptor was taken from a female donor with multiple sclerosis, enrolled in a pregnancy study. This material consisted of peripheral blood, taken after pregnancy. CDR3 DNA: TGTGCAAGTCGCCGACCTCTTCCGCGGGAGGGCCTCTATGAGCAGTTCTTC. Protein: CASRRPLPREGLYEQFF.